What follows are 2 T cell receptor beta chains derived from one specimen sequenced in a study of CD8 T cells in ankylosing spondylitis. TCRdb reanalysed the 5' RACE reads using MiXCR and keeps one entry per CDR3 protein. The sample includes about 260,000 distinct CDR3 sequences, more than 20% of them seen just once. Sequencing used blood, either unsorted or a sorted T cell fraction (not recorded which). These receptors all stem from a male donor with ankylosing spondylitis or in good health (not recorded which).

In this sample, this clonotype turned up many times. The CDR3 DNA follows: TGTGCCAGCAGCCTGGACTATTACACAGATACGCAGTATTTT. This gives the protein CASSLDYYTDTQYF. This chain links TRBV5-5 with TRBJ2-3, with a weak D call TRBD2 (6 bases). Trimming left V 4 bases short and J 2 bases short, with 11 bases between. The germline V gene has CDR1 SGHKS and CDR2 YYEKEE (reference sequence). This CDR3 has 14 amino acids.

This clonotype was counted at least ten times. The chain links TRBV9 to TRBJ2-1, with D tentatively TRBD2 (6 bases). Germline values: CDR1 SGDLS, CDR2 YYNGEE. The V gene lost 0 bases and the J gene lost 2 bases, with 12 bases spanning the gap. This CDR3 has 16 amino acids. As DNA, the CDR3 is TGTGCCAGCAGCGTAGGCCACGGAGGGGCCTACAATGAGCAGTTCTTC. Residues: CASSVGHGGAYNEQFF.